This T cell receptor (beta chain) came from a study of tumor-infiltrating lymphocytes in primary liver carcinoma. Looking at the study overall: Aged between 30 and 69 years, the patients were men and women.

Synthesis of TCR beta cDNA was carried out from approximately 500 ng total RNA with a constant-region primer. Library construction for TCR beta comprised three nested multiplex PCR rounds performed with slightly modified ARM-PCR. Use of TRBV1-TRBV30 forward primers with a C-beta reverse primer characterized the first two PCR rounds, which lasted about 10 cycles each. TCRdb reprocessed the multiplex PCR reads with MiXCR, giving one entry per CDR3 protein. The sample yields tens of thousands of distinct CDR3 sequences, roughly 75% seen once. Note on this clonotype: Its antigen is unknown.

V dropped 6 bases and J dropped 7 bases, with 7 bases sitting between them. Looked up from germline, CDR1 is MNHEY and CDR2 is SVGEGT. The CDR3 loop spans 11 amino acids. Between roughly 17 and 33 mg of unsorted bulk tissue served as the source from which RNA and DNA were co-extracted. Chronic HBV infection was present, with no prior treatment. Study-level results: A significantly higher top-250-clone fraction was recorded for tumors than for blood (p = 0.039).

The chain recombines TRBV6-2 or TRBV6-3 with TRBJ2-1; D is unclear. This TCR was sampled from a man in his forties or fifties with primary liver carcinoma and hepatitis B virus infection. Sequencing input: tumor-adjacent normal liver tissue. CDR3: CASSSRNEQFF. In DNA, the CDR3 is TGTGCCAGCAGCAGCAGGAATGAGCAGTTCTTC.